This TCR beta chain was recovered during a study of blood T cell repertoires in COVID-19. CDR3 length: 16 residues. Trimming shortened V by 3 bases and J by 2 bases, and 11 bases separated the two germline ends. Germline values: CDR1 MDHEN, CDR2 SYDVKM. The authors' processing: Nucleated cell number was recorded as an estimate derived from reference gene primer amplification. Sequencing used immunoSEQ multiplex PCR; TCRdb keeps in-frame clones, though not all of them. The V and J calls and clone size are taken from that table; D and trimming were inferred from the DNA. Of 200,000 to 250,000 clones listed, about 84% are singletons.

The source material was peripheral blood. The chain recombines TRBV28 with TRBJ2-6, with D hard to call. The receptor was derived from a woman aged 80 or older with COVID-19, enrolled during active disease. The CDR3 sequence is CASSLRSLTGANVLTF. The CDR3, as DNA: TGTGCCAGCAGTTTGCGGAGTTTAACTGGGGCCAACGTCCTGACTTTC.